The next 8 T cell receptor beta chains were all read from a single sample in a study of T cells in tumors after PD-1 blockade. The data were produced by immunoSEQ multiplex PCR, yet TCRdb's version contains in-frame clones alone and is incomplete. The sample lists approximately 35,000 clones, over 75% occurring once. This specimen consisted of PBMCs, obtained before anti-PD-1 treatment. The receptors derive from a human donor with basal cell carcinoma.

This clone showed up just a few times. The V and J genes are TRBV5-1 and TRBJ2-3; D perhaps matches TRBD1 (5 bases). Germline-derived CDR1 and CDR2 are SGHRS and YFSETQ. This CDR3 contains 14 residues. The germline V and J ends were trimmed by 2 bases and 3 bases, with 10 bases remaining between them. DNA for the CDR3: TGCGCCAGCAGCTTAAGGCAGGGAACAGATACGCAGTATTTT. This codes for CASSLRQGTDTQYF.

The rearrangement links TRBV10-3 to TRBJ1-2; 7 nucleotides line up with TRBD1. The germline gives CDR1 ENHRY, CDR2 SYGVKD. The trim removed 0 bases at V and 0 bases at J, leaving 4 bases unmatched. This CDR3 region has 16 residues. The DNA for the CDR3 is TGTGCCATCAGTGAGTCTCAGACAGGGACTAACTATGGCTACACCTTC. Its translation: CAISESQTGTNYGYTF.

V is TRBV21-1 and J is TRBJ1-2; the DNA was not compared with TRBD1, the D call given in the table. TRBV21-1 is recorded as a pseudogene. The CDR3 length is 15 residues. CDR3 sequence (DNA): TGTGCCAGCAGCAAAGCGCTCGACAGGGAGGATGGCTACACCTTC. Translation gives CASSKALDREDGYTF.

This clone was counted a single time. CDR3 nucleotides: TGTGCCAGCAGCTTAACCGGGGGCCACTACGAGCAGTACTTC. Translation gives CASSLTGGHYEQYF. The J gene is TRBJ2-7, the V gene TRBV7-9; D tentatively reads TRBD1 or TRBD2 (6 bases each). Germline CDR1 and CDR2: SEHNR and FQNEAQ (reference sequence). The CDR3 length is 14 residues. The V gene lost 2 bases and the J gene lost 3 bases, with 11 bases spanning the gap.

The chain carries TRBV12-5 and TRBJ2-5; 9 bases line up with TRBD1. The CDR3 runs to 19 residues. V trimming: 3 bases; J trimming: 6 bases; junction bases outside the gene matches: 20. The germline V gene has CDR1 LGHNT and CDR2 FRNRAP. The CDR3 DNA reads TGTGCTAGTGGTTTAAGTTTCCGAGCCGGGACAGGGTTTAAGAAGACCCAGTACTTC. Amino acid sequence: CASGLSFRAGTGFKKTQYF.

This chain links TRBV14 with TRBJ2-1, with no clear D. The V end was cut by 2 bases, the J end by 10 bases, with 15 bases between. The CDR3 is made up of 14 amino acids. Per germline, CDR1 SGHDN and CDR2 FVKESK. The CDR3 region is CASSQPRASVEQFF. In DNA, the CDR3 is TGTGCCAGCAGCCAACCAAGGGCCTCCGTGGAGCAGTTCTTC.

This chain uses TRBV2 with TRBJ1-4, with no clear D. The ends were cut back, 5 bases at V and 7 bases at J, with 17 bases in the middle. The CDR3 has 15 amino acids. CDR1 SNHLY and CDR2 FYNNEI come from the germline V gene. The CDR3 DNA reads as TGTGCCAGCAGTCCCAATGCGGGTATCAGTGAAAAACTGTTTTTT. This codes for CASSPNAGISEKLFF.

This clone was seen a handful of times. This chain uses TRBV6-5 with TRBJ2-2; TRBD1 agrees at 7 bases. The germline gives CDR1 MNHEY, CDR2 SVGAGI. The CDR3 has 15 amino acids. With V trimmed by 6 bases and J by 0 bases, 4 bases remained unmatched. The CDR3 DNA follows: TGTGCCAGCAGGTTGGACAGGTCGAACACCGGGGAGCTGTTTTTT. This translates into CASRLDRSNTGELFF.